A single sample is the source of the 19 T cell receptor beta chains below, sequenced in a study of shared clonotypes between healthy human individuals. The data were produced by immunoSEQ multiplex PCR, yet TCRdb's version contains in-frame clones alone and is incomplete. The table records about 600,000 clones, less than 98% of them present only once. Sequencing was performed on naive CD4+ T cells sorted from blood. The subset here: CD45RA+ positively selected. The receptors originated from a woman aged 25 to 39 in good health.

The chain couples TRBV18 to TRBJ2-5; D is possibly TRBD1 or TRBD2 (6 bases each). Germline loops: CDR1 KGHSH, CDR2 LQKENI. The CDR3 has 18 residues. Deletions cut 3 bases from V and 2 bases from J, with 22 bases between. CDR3 region: CASSPQGISGDEQETQYF. DNA of the CDR3: TGTGCCAGCTCACCTCAGGGGATATCGGGAGATGAGCAAGAGACCCAGTACTTC.

Note on this clone: The same CDR3 also results from other DNA sequences found in this sample. The chain has TRBV28 and TRBJ2-7; 8 nucleotides align to TRBD2. The CDR3 totals 14 residues. Germline V gives CDR1 MDHEN, CDR2 SYDVKM. The J segment lost 4 bases and the V segment lost 6 bases, leaving 8 bases of the junction unmatched. The CDR3 DNA reads as TGTGCCAGCAGCCTAACGGGGGGGCTTTACGAGCAGTACTTC. Its translation is CASSLTGGLYEQYF. The entire variable domain, with the rest obtained from reference TRBV28 and TRBJ2-7, is as follows: DVKVTQSSRYLVKRTGEKVFLECVQDMDHENMFWYRQDPGLGLRLIYFSYDVKMKEKGDIPEGYSVSREKKERFSLILESASTNQTSMYLCASSLTGGLYEQYFGPGTRLTVT.

The chain has TRBV28 and TRBJ1-1; unclear D gene. Germline V gives CDR1 MDHEN, CDR2 SYDVKM. With 1 base removed from V and 4 bases from J, the gap between germline ends came to 13 bases. The CDR3 is 15 residues long. The CDR3 coding sequence is TGTGCCAGCAGTTTATTGTCAGGTTTCGCCACTGAAGCTTTCTTT. Its protein is CASSLLSGFATEAFF.

This clone was seen once. The chain joins TRBV15 to TRBJ2-1, with TRBD2 identical over 8 bases. Germline V lookup: CDR1 LNHNV, CDR2 YYDKDF (reference sequence). The CDR3 has 15 residues. Trimming at V came to 1 base and at J to 15 bases, leaving 14 bases not matched to a gene. CDR3 nucleotides: TGTGCCACCAGCAGAGGGGAGGCGCCGGGACTAGGGGGGTTCTTC. Translating gives CATSRGEAPGLGGFF.

CDR3 protein: CASSLIQGLSNQPQHF. DNA for the CDR3: TGTGCCAGCAGTTTAATACAGGGGTTATCGAATCAGCCCCAGCATTTT. This chain connects TRBV28 to TRBJ1-5, with 7 bases that match TRBD1. The V segment lost 2 bases and the J segment 4 bases; nucleotides outside the gene matches: 8. Germline V gives CDR1 MDHEN, CDR2 SYDVKM. The CDR3 covers 16 residues.

The CDR3 loop reads CASSPWLRGSSGANVLTF. In nucleotides, the CDR3 is TGTGCCAGCAGCCCATGGCTGAGGGGGTCCTCTGGGGCCAACGTCCTGACTTTC. The rearrangement links TRBV5-8 to TRBJ2-6, with TRBD1 as a possible D gene (6 bases). CDR1 and CDR2 from the germline V gene are SGHTS and YDEGEE. The CDR3 loop spans 18 amino acids. Trimming shortened V by 4 bases and J by 0 bases, and 17 bases separated the two germline ends.

The chain joins TRBV28 to TRBJ1-4; D might be TRBD1 (6 bases). V was shortened by 6 bases and J by 0 bases, with 8 bases between the two germline ends. Germline V gene sequence: CDR1 MDHEN, CDR2 SYDVKM. The length of the CDR3 is 14 residues. As DNA, the CDR3 is TGTGCCAGCAGGGCAGGGGCAACTAATGAAAAACTGTTTTTT. It encodes CASRAGATNEKLFF.

The V call is TRBV25-1, the J call TRBJ2-7; TRBD1 might be the D (6 bases). V lost 1 base and J 0 bases, leaving 10 bases between the germline ends. Germline V lookup: CDR1 MGHDK, CDR2 SYGVNS. The CDR3 sequence is 15 residues long. The chain's CDR3 is CASSESGVPSYEQYF. The CDR3 nucleotides are TGTGCCAGCAGTGAATCAGGGGTCCCCTCCTACGAGCAGTACTTC.

V and J are TRBV19 and TRBJ2-3, with 9 bases that match TRBD2. Germline loops: CDR1 LNHDA, CDR2 SQIVND (reference sequence). This CDR3 region has 17 residues. Germline trimming cut 3 bases from V and 0 bases from J; bases unmatched to any gene: 7. The CDR3 bases are TGTGCCAGTAGTATCGCTCGCGGGAGGGCGAGCACAGATACGCAGTATTTT. Residues: CASSIARGRASTDTQYF.

This rearrangement joins TRBV28 to TRBJ1-5; D not resolved. There are 14 residues in the CDR3. Germline-derived CDR1 and CDR2 are MDHEN and SYDVKM. The V gene lost 6 bases and the J gene lost 4 bases, with 13 bases spanning the gap. The CDR3 DNA is TGTGCCAGCAGCCAGACCCGTGCGAATCAGCCCCAGCATTTT. As protein: CASSQTRANQPQHF.

This chain uses TRBV7-9 with TRBJ2-1, with 11 bases fitting TRBD2. The trim removed 8 bases at V and 8 bases at J, leaving 8 bases unmatched. The germline gives CDR1 SEHNR, CDR2 FQNEAQ (reference sequence). This CDR3 comprises 14 residues. The CDR3 spells CASRVAGGKDEQFF. The CDR3 region has the DNA TGTGCCAGCCGGGTAGCGGGAGGGAAAGATGAGCAGTTCTTC.

The genes are TRBV5-1 and TRBJ2-7; 9 positions agree with TRBD2. The J segment lost 0 bases and the V segment lost 4 bases, leaving 5 bases of the junction unmatched. The CDR3 loop spans 15 amino acids. Germline-derived CDR1 and CDR2 are SGHRS and YFSETQ. CDR3 DNA sequence: TGCGCCAGCAGCCCTAGCGGGACGAGCTCCTACGAGCAGTACTTC. This encodes CASSPSGTSSYEQYF.

This clone turned up a few times. This chain links TRBV28 with TRBJ1-5, with TRBD1 matching over 9 bases. Looked up from germline, CDR1 is MDHEN and CDR2 is SYDVKM. The CDR3 consists of 15 residues. Losses at the gene ends were 6 bases for V and 6 bases for J; bases not matched to a gene: 9. The CDR3 loop is CASSAGTGKGQPQHF. Written as DNA, the CDR3 is TGTGCCAGCAGCGCCGGGACAGGGAAGGGTCAGCCCCAGCATTTT.

This rearrangement joins TRBV29-1 to TRBJ2-1; the D gene is possibly TRBD2 (5 bases). Germline CDR1 reads SQVTM; CDR2 reads ANQGSEA. V lost 7 bases and J lost 0, with 19 bases in between. The CDR3 length is 16 residues. CDR3 region: CSGRVRGSSSYNEQFF. Here the CDR3 DNA reads TGCAGCGGGCGGGTTCGAGGCTCCAGCTCCTACAATGAGCAGTTCTTC.

This clone occurred once. V usage is TRBV28 and J usage is TRBJ1-2; D possibly corresponds to TRBD1 (5 bases). CDR3 size: 14 residues. Germline V gene data show CDR1 as MDHEN and CDR2 as SYDVKM. V shed 5 bases and J shed 6 bases, with 16 bases lying between them. The CDR3: CASSPHPGVHGYTF. The CDR3 coding sequence is TGTGCCAGCAGTCCCCATCCGGGGGTGCATGGCTACACCTTC.

The J gene is TRBJ2-7, the V gene TRBV25-1, with 7 bases fitting TRBD1. This CDR3 spans 15 amino acids. Germline CDR1 reads MGHDK; CDR2 reads SYGVNS. Germline trimming cut 2 bases from V and 7 bases from J; bases unmatched to any gene: 11. In DNA form, the CDR3 reads TGTGCCAGCAGTGAAGGTTGGCAGGGGGTAAGGGAGCAGTACTTC. It is translated as CASSEGWQGVREQYF.

The chain recombines TRBV10-1 with TRBJ2-3; D perhaps matches TRBD2 (6 bases). The germline V and J ends were trimmed by 3 bases and 4 bases, with 8 bases remaining between them. The CDR3 is 13 residues long. The germline V gene has CDR1 WNHNN and CDR2 SYGVQD (reference sequence). CDR3 sequence reads: CASSDPGADTQYF. The CDR3, as DNA: TGCGCCAGCAGTGACCCGGGGGCAGATACGCAGTATTTT.

The chain employs TRBV2 and TRBJ1-2; D gene ambiguous. The V gene's germline CDR1 is SNHLY and CDR2 FYNNEI. The CDR3 is 15 residues long. Trimming stripped 5 bases from V and 1 base from J, with 14 bases between. This CDR3 reads CASSMTRTDNYGYTF. The DNA of the CDR3 is TGTGCCAGCAGTATGACAAGGACGGATAACTATGGCTACACCTTC.

V is TRBV19 and J is TRBJ2-3; D may be TRBD2 (7 bases). The CDR3 extends over 16 amino acids. Trimming took 7 bases from V and 7 from J, leaving 24 bases between them. Germline V gene data show CDR1 as LNHDA and CDR2 as SQIVND (reference sequence). CDR3 protein: CASTTLGGGGPHTQYF. In DNA form, the CDR3 reads TGTGCCAGTACCACCCTCGGAGGGGGAGGGCCACATACGCAGTATTTT.